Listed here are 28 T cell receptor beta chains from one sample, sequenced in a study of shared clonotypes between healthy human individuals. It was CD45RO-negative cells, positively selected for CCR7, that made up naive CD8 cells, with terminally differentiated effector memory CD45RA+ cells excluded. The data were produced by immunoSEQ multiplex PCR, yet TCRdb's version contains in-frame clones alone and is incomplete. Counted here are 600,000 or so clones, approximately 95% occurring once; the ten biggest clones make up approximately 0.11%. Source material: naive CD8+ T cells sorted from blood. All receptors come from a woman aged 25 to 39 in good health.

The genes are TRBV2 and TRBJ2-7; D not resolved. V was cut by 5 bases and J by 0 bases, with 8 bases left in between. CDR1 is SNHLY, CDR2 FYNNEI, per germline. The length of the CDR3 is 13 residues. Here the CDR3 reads CASSFGVSYEQYF. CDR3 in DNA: TGTGCCAGCAGTTTTGGGGTCTCCTACGAGCAGTACTTC.

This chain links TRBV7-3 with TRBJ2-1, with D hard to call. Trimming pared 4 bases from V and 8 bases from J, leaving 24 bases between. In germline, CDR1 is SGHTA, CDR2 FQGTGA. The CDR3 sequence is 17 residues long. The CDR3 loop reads CASSSTSYGPEFDEQFF. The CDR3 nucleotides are TGTGCCAGCAGCTCGACAAGCTACGGGCCGGAGTTCGATGAGCAGTTCTTC.

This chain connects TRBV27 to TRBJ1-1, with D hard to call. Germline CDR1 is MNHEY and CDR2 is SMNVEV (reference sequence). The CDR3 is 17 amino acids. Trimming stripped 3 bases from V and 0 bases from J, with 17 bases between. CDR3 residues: CASSFTSAGSVNTEAFF. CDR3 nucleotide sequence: TGTGCCAGCAGTTTTACTTCGGCGGGCAGCGTGAACACTGAAGCTTTCTTT.

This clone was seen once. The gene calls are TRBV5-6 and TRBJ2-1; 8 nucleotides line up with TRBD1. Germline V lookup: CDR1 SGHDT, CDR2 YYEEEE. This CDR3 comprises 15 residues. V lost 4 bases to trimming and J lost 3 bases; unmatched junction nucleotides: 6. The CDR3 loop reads CASSLQGGGYNEQFF. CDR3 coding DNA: TGTGCCAGCAGCCTACAGGGGGGAGGCTACAATGAGCAGTTCTTC.

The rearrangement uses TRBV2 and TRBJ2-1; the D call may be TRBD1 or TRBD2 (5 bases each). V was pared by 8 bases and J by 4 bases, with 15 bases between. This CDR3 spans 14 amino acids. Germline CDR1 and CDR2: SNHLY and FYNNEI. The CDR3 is CASGGAEMYNEQFF. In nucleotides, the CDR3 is TGTGCCAGCGGGGGTGCAGAGATGTACAATGAGCAGTTCTTC.

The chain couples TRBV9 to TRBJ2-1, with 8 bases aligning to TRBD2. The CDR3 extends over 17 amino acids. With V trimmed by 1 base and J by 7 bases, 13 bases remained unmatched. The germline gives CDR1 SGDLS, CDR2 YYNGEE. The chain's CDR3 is CASSVSSGGAARNEQFF. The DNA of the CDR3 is TGTGCCAGCAGCGTATCGTCCGGGGGGGCGGCAAGGAATGAGCAGTTCTTC.

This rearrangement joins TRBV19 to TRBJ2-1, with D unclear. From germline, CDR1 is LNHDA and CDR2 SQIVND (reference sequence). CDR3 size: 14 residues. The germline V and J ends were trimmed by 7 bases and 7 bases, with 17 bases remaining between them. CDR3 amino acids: CASKPNGAWNEQFF. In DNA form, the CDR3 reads TGTGCCAGTAAGCCGAACGGAGCTTGGAATGAGCAGTTCTTC.

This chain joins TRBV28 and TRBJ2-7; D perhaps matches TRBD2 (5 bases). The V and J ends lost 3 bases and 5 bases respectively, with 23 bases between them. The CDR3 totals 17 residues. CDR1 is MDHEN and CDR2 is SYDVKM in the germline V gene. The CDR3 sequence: CASSFLSSGSFSDEQYF. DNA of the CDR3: TGTGCCAGCAGTTTTTTGTCATCGGGGTCGTTTTCGGACGAGCAGTACTTC.

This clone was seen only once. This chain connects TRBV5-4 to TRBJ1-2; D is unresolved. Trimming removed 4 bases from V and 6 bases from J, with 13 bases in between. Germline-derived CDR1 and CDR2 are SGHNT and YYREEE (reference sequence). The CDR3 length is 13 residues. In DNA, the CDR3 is TGTGCCAGCAGCCCTTCTTTAGAAGATGGCTACACCTTC. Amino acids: CASSPSLEDGYTF.

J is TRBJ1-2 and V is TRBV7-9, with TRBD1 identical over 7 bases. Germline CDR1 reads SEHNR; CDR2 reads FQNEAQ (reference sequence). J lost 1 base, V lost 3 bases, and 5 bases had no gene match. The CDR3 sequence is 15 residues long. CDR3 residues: CASSFGQGGNYGYTF. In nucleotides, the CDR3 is TGTGCCAGCAGCTTCGGTCAGGGGGGTAACTATGGCTACACCTTC.

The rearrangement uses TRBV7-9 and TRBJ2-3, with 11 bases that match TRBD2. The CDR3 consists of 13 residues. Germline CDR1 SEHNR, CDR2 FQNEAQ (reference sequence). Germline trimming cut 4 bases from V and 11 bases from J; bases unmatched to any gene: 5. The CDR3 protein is CASSSSTSGMQYF. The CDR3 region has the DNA TGTGCCAGCAGCTCCTCGACTAGCGGGATGCAGTATTTT.

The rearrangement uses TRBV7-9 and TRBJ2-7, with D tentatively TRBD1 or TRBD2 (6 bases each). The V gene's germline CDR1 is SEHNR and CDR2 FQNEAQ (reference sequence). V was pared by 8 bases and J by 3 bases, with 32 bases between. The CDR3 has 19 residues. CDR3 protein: CASLRIGPNAGTLGYEQYF. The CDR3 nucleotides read TGTGCCAGCCTACGGATCGGGCCGAACGCGGGGACACTTGGCTACGAGCAGTACTTC.

In DNA, the CDR3 is TGTGCCAGCAGCTTAGAATTGAGCGGGGGGTTCTACGAGCAGTACTTC. This encodes CASSLELSGGFYEQYF. The chain joins TRBV7-8 to TRBJ2-7, with 9 nucleotides matching TRBD2. V shed 1 base and J 3 bases; nucleotides not matched to a gene: 7. The germline V gene has CDR1 SGHVS and CDR2 FQNEAQ. The CDR3 loop spans 16 amino acids. The whole variable domain, remainder taken from reference TRBV7-8 and TRBJ2-7, is GAGVSQSPRYKVAKRGQDVALRCDPISGHVSLFWYQQALGQGPEFLTYFQNEAQLDKSGLPSDRFFAERPEGSVSTLKIQRTQQEDSAVYLCASSLELSGGFYEQYFGPGTRLTVT.

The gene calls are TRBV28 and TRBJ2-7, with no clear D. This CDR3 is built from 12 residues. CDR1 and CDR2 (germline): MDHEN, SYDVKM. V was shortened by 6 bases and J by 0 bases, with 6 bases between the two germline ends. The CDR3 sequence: CASRGFSYEQYF. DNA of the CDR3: TGTGCCAGCAGGGGATTCTCCTACGAGCAGTACTTC.

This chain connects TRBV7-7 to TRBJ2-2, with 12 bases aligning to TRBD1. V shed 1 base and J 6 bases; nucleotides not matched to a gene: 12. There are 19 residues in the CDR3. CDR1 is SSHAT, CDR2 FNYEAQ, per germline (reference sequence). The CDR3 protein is CASSLGGSGTGGKAGELFF. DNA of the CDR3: TGTGCCAGCAGCTTAGGGGGATCCGGGACAGGGGGCAAGGCCGGGGAGCTGTTTTTT.

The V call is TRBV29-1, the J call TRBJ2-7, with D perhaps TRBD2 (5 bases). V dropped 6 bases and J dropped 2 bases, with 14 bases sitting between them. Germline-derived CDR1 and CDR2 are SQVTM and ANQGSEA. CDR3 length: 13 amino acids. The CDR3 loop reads CSVRVPGAYEQYF. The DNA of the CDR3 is TGCAGCGTACGAGTCCCCGGGGCCTACGAGCAGTACTTC.

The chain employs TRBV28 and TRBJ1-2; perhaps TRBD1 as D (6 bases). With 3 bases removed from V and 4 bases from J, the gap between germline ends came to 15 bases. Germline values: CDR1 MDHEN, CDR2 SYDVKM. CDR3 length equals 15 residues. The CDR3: CASSFPGDFIYGYTF. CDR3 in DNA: TGTGCCAGCAGTTTCCCAGGGGATTTCATCTATGGCTACACCTTC.

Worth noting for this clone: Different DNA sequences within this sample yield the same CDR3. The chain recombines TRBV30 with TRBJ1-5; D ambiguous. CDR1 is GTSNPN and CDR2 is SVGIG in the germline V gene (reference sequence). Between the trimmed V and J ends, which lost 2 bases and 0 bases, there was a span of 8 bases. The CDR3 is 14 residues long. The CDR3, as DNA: TGTGCCTGGAGTCTAGGATCTAGCAATCAGCCCCAGCATTTT. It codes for CAWSLGSSNQPQHF.

CDR3 coding DNA: TGTGCCAGCATCAGGCAGGCTACCGGGGAGCTGTTTTTT. Protein sequence: CASIRQATGELFF. V usage is TRBV2 and J usage is TRBJ2-2; D is ambiguous. V lost 7 bases and J lost 5, with 11 bases in between. CDR3 length equals 13 residues. Germline loops: CDR1 SNHLY, CDR2 FYNNEI.

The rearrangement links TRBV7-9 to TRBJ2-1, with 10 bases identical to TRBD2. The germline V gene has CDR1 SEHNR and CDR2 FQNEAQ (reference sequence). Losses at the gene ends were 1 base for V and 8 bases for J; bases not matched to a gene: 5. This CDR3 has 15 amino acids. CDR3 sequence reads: CASSLGSSGRYEQFF. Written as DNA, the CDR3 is TGTGCCAGCAGCTTAGGTTCTAGCGGGAGATATGAGCAGTTCTTC.

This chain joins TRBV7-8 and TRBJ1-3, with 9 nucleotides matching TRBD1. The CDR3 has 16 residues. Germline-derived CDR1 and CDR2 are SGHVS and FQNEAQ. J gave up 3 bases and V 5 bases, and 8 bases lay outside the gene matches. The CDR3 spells CASSHFTGGVGNTIYF. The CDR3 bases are TGTGCCAGCAGCCACTTTACAGGGGGCGTTGGAAACACCATATATTTT.

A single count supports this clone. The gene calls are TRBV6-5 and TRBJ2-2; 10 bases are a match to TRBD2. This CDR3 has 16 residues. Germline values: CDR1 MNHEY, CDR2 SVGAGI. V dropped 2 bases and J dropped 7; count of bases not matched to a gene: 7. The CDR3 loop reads CASSYRAGGPSGELFF. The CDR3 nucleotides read TGTGCCAGCAGTTACAGAGCGGGAGGGCCTAGCGGGGAGCTGTTTTTT.

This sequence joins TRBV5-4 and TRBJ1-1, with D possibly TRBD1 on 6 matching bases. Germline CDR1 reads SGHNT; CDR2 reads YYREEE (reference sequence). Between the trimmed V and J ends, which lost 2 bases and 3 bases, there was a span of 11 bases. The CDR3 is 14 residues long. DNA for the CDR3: TGTGCCAGCAGCTTAGCAGGGGAAGACACTGAAGCTTTCTTT. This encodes CASSLAGEDTEAFF.

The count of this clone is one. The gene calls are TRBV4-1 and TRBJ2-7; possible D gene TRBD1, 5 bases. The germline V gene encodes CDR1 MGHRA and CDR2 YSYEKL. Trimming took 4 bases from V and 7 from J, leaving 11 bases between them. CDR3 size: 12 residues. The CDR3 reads CASSPGAKEQYF. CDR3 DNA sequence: TGCGCCAGCAGCCCTGGGGCGAAAGAGCAGTACTTC.

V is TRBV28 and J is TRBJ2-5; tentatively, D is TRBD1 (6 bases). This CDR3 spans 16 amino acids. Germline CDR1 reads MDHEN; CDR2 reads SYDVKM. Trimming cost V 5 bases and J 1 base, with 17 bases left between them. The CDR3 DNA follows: TGTGCCAGCAGTCCAACAGGGAGTCTCCCCCAAGAGACCCAGTACTTC. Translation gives CASSPTGSLPQETQYF.

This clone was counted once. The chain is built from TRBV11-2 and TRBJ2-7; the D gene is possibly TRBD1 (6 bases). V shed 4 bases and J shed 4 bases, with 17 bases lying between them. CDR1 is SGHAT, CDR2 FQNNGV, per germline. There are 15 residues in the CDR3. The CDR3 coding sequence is TGTGCCAGCAGCTCAGGGACACCTACAATTTACGAGCAGTACTTC. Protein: CASSSGTPTIYEQYF.

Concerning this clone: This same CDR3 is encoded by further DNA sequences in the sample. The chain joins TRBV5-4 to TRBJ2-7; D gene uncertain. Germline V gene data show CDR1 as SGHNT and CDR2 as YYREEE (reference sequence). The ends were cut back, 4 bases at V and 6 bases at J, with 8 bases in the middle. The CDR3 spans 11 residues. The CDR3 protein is CASSGVAEQYF. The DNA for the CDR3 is TGTGCCAGCAGCGGCGTGGCCGAGCAGTACTTC.

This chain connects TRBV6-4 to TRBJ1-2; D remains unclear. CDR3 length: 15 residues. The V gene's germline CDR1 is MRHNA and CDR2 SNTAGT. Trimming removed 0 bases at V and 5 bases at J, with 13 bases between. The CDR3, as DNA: TGTGCCAGCAGTGACTCGCCAGGAATCGGGTATGGCTACACCTTC. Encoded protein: CASSDSPGIGYGYTF.